This T cell receptor beta chain was recorded in a study of T cell responses to AZD1222 COVID-19 vaccine. The repertoire was sequenced with immunoSEQ multiplex PCR; TCRdb's copy has only in-frame clones and lacks some. The repertoire holds about 100,000 clones, with more than 70% as singletons. The CDR3 is 16 amino acids. Germline trimming cut 4 bases from V and 1 base from J; bases unmatched to any gene: 6. CDR1 and CDR2 (germline): SGDLS, YYNGEE. The gene calls are TRBV9 and TRBJ2-5, with 11 bases identical to TRBD2. The material sequenced was peripheral blood, taken 28 days after the second AZD1222 dose. The TCR originated in an adult who received the AZD1222 COVID-19 vaccine. CDR3 DNA sequence: TGTGCCAGCAGCCCCCGCGGGACTAGCGGCCAAGAGACCCAGTACTTC. It translates to CASSPRGTSGQETQYF. Using reference TRBV9 and TRBJ2-5 for the parts outside the CDR3, the full variable domain is DSGVTQTPKHLITATGQRVTLRCSPRSGDLSVYWYQQSLDQGLQFLIQYYNGEERAKGNILERFSAQQFPDLHSELNLSSLELGDSALYFCASSPRGTSGQETQYFGPGTRLLVL.